This T cell receptor beta chain came from a study of immune heterogeneity within non-small cell lung tumors. Study outcomes and limitations: Local T-cell repertoire clonality was correlated with local tumor mutational burden, and the correlation was positive. It was moderate in strength but statistically significant (R roughly 0.34).

The template for each sample was 600 ng of genomic DNA, which had been extracted from bulk tumor tissue. Multiple widely separated biopsies were taken from each primary tumor at surgery. Surgery that was curative in intent was performed on patients with untreated, newly diagnosed non-small cell lung cancer. Multiplex PCR amplified TCR beta CDR3 with 32 V and 13 J primers. TCRdb reprocessed the multiplex PCR reads via MiXCR and lists one record per CDR3 protein. The sample has approximately 6,000 distinct CDR3 sequences, 21% seen once. CDR3 size: 13 residues. Germline V gene lookup returns CDR1 SGHTA and CDR2 FQGTGA. Of note for this clonotype: Its matching antigen is unknown. Just one base apart from a much larger clone, this may be a read error.

This sequence joins TRBV7-3 and TRBJ2-7; tentative D call: TRBD1 (6 bases). Sample: lung tumor tissue. This receptor was obtained from a woman in her sixties or seventies with non-small cell lung cancer. CDR3 sequence reads: CASSLSYRDDQYF. The CDR3 DNA follows: TGTGCCAGCAGCTTAAGTTACAGGGACGATCAGTACTTC.